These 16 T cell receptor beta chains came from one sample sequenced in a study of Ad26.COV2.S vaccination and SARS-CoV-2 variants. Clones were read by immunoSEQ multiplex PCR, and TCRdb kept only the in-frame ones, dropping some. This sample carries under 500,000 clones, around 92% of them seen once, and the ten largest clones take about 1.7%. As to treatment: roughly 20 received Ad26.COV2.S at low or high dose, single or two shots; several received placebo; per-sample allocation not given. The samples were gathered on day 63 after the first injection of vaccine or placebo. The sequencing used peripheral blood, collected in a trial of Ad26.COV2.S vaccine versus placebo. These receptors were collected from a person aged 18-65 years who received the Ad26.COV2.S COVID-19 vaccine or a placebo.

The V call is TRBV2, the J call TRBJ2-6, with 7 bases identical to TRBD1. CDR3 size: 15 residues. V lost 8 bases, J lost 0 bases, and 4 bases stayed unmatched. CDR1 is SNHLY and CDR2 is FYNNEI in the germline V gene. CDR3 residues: CASGQVPSGANVLTF. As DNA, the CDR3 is TGTGCCAGCGGACAGGTTCCCTCTGGGGCCAACGTCCTGACTTTC.

As DNA, the CDR3 is TGTGCCAGCAGTGAGGAGACAGGACCGTACGAGCAGTACTTC. Amino acids: CASSEETGPYEQYF. The chain uses TRBV2 and TRBJ2-7; weak D call: TRBD1 (6 bases). V lost 3 bases to trimming and J lost 4 bases, with 13 bases between them. The germline gives CDR1 SNHLY, CDR2 FYNNEI. The CDR3 loop spans 14 amino acids.

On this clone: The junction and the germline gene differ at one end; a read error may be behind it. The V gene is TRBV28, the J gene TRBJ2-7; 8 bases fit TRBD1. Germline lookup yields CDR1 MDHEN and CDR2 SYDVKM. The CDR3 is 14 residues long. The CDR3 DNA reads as TGTGCCAGCAGTTTATTGGACAGGGCCAGAGAAAGGGACTTC. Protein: CASSLLDRARERDF.

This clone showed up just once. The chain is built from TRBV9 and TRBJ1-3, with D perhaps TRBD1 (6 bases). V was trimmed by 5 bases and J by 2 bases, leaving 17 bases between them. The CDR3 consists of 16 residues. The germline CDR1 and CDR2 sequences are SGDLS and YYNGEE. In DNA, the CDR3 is TGTGCCAGCAGTACCAACGAGGGGGGGACTGGAAACACCATATATTTT. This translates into CASSTNEGGTGNTIYF. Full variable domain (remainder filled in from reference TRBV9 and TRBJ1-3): DSGVTQTPKHLITATGQRVTLRCSPRSGDLSVYWYQQSLDQGLQFLIQYYNGEERAKGNILERFSAQQFPDLHSELNLSSLELGDSALYFCASSTNEGGTGNTIYFGEGSWLTVV.

The CDR3 nucleotides are TGTGCCAGCAGGGGGGACAGTCCTCACAATGAGCAGTTCTTC. This gives the protein CASRGDSPHNEQFF. This sequence joins TRBV2 and TRBJ2-1; 7 bases are a match to TRBD1. Losses at the gene ends were 6 bases for V and 5 bases for J; bases not matched to a gene: 7. There are 14 residues in the CDR3. Per the germline V gene, CDR1 is SNHLY and CDR2 is FYNNEI.

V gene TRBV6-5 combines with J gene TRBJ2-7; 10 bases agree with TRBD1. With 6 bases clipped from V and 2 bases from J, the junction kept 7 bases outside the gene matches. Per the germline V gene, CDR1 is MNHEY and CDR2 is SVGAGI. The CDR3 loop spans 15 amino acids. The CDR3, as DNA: TGTGCCAGCAGGAACCCGGGACAGGGGCCCTACGAGCAGTACTTC. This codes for CASRNPGQGPYEQYF.

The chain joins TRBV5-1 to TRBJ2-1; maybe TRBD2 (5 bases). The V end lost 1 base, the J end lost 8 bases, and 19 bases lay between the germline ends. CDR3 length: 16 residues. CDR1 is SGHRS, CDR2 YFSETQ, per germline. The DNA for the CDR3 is TGCGCCAGCAGCTTGTCGGGATCGGGGTATGAGGATGAGCAGTTCTTC. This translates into CASSLSGSGYEDEQFF. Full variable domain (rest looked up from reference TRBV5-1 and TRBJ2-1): KAGVTQTPRYLIKTRGQQVTLSCSPISGHRSVSWYQQTPGQGLQFLFEYFSETQRNKGNFPGRFSGRQFSNSRSEMNVSTLELGDSALYLCASSLSGSGYEDEQFFGPGTRLTVL.

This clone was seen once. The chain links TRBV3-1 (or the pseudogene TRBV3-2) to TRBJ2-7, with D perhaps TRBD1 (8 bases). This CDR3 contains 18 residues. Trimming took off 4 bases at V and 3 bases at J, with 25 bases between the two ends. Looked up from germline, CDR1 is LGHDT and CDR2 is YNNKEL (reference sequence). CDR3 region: CASSPRDLRQGRVYEQYF. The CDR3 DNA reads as TGTGCCAGCAGCCCCAGAGACCTCCGACAGGGGAGGGTCTACGAGCAGTACTTC.

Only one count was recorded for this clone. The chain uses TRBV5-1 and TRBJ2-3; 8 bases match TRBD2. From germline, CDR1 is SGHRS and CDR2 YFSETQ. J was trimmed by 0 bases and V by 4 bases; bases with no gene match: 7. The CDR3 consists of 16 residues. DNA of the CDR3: TGCGCCAGCAGCCCCGGACTAGCCACTAGCACAGATACGCAGTATTTT. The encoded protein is CASSPGLATSTDTQYF.

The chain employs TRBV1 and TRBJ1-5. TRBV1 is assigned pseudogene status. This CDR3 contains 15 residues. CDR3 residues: CTSTVSGAYNQPQHF. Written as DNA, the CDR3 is TGCACCAGCACCGTATCGGGGGCTTACAATCAGCCCCAGCATTTT.

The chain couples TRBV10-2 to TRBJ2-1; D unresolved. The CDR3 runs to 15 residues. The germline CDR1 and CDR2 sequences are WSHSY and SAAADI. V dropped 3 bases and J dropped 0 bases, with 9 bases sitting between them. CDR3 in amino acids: CASSDSPSSYNEQFF. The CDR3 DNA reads TGCGCCAGCAGTGATTCCCCGAGCTCCTACAATGAGCAGTTCTTC.

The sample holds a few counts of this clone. The CDR3 region is CASSVTDPSYEQYF. CDR3 bases: TGCGCCAGCAGTGTTACTGATCCCTCCTACGAGCAGTACTTC. The chain recombines TRBV5-1 with TRBJ2-7; D not certain. The V gene lost 5 bases and the J gene lost 0 bases, with 12 bases spanning the gap. The germline V gene has CDR1 SGHRS and CDR2 YFSETQ. CDR3 length: 14 residues.

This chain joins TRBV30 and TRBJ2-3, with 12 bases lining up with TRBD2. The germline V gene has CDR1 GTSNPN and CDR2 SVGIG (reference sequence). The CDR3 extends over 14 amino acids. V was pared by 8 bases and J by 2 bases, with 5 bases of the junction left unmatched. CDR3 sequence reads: CAARLAGVTDTQYF. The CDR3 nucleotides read TGTGCCGCTAGACTAGCGGGGGTCACAGATACGCAGTATTTT.

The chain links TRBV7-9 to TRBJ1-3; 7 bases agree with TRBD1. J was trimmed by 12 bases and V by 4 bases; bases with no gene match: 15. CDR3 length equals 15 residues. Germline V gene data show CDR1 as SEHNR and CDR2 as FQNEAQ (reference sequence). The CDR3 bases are TGTGCCAGCAGCTCCACAGGGGACTTTGGAAGCGACATATATTTT. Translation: CASSSTGDFGSDIYF.

The CDR3 loop reads CASNPQMDTDTQYF. DNA of the CDR3: TGTGCCAGTAACCCCCAGATGGACACAGATACGCAGTATTTT. The chain joins TRBV19 to TRBJ2-3, with D hard to call. The germline V and J ends were trimmed by 7 bases and 2 bases, with 13 bases remaining between them. The CDR3 covers 14 residues. Germline lookup yields CDR1 LNHDA and CDR2 SQIVND (reference sequence). The full variable domain, in which reference TRBV19 and TRBJ2-3 provide the parts outside the CDR3, is DGGITQSPKYLFRKEGQNVTLSCEQNLNHDAMYWYRQDPGQGLRLIYYSQIVNDFQKGDIAEGYSVSREKKESFPLTVTSAQKNPTAFYLCASNPQMDTDTQYFGPGTRLTVL.

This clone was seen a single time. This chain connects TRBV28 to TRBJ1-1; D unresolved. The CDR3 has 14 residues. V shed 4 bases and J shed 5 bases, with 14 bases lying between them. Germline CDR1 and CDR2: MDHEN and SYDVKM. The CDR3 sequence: CASSSYWGVTEAFF. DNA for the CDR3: TGTGCCAGCAGTTCCTACTGGGGTGTTACTGAAGCTTTCTTT.